Each of the 9 T cell receptor beta chains below was sequenced from the same sample in a study of blood T cell repertoires in COVID-19. Using immunoSEQ multiplex PCR, the repertoire was profiled, and TCRdb retains in-frame clones only, with some absent. Among approximately 230,000 clones listed, 70% to 90% were seen once. Material: peripheral blood. These receptors were taken from a woman in her 30s with COVID-19, enrolled during active disease.

The chain is built from TRBV5-1 and TRBJ1-6; the D is unclear. The CDR3 has 15 residues. Germline V CDR1 and CDR2: SGHRS, YFSETQ. V gave up 7 bases and J gave up 5 bases, with 16 bases separating them. CDR3 loop: CASGLQTGDNSPLHF. DNA for the CDR3: TGCGCCAGCGGACTGCAGACGGGCGATAATTCACCCCTCCACTTT.

This clone was counted a single time. The chain carries TRBV20-1 and TRBJ1-1; D gene unclear. The CDR3 runs 10 residues. CDR1 is DFQATT and CDR2 is SNEGSKA in the germline V gene (reference sequence). The DNA of the CDR3 is TGCAGCGCGCTCCCCTATGAAGCTTTCTTT. Amino acids: CSALPYEAFF.

The V and J genes are TRBV28 and TRBJ1-5, with 11 bases identical to TRBD1. The junction had 4 bases not matched to a gene; V was cut back by 4 bases and J by 5 bases. This CDR3 contains 15 residues. Looked up from germline, CDR1 is MDHEN and CDR2 is SYDVKM. The CDR3 loop is CASSSLGQGDQPQHF. The CDR3 nucleotides are TGTGCCAGCAGTTCCTTGGGACAGGGGGATCAGCCCCAGCATTTT.

This clone was seen a few times. The V gene is TRBV10-1, the J gene TRBJ1-1; 8 bases align to TRBD1. The CDR3 sequence is 18 residues long. V gave up 4 bases and J gave up 2 bases; unmatched junction bases: 15. Germline V CDR1 and CDR2: WNHNN, SYGVQD (reference sequence). The CDR3 loop reads CASSAGTGGIRTNTEAFF. For the CDR3, the DNA is TGCGCCAGCAGTGCCGGGACAGGTGGTATACGGACAAACACTGAAGCTTTCTTT.

The chain has TRBV7-9 and TRBJ1-2, with D possibly matching TRBD1 (6 bases). V was shortened by 1 base and J by 0 bases, with 9 bases between the two germline ends. The germline V gene has CDR1 SEHNR and CDR2 FQNEAQ (reference sequence). This CDR3 comprises 15 residues. Here the CDR3 DNA reads TGTGCCAGCAGCTTAGGGGGGCAGGCTAACTATGGCTACACCTTC. Translation gives CASSLGGQANYGYTF. Based on the CDR3 plus reference TRBV7-9 and TRBJ1-2, the full variable domain is DTGVSQNPRHKITKRGQNVTFRCDPISEHNRLYWYRQTLGQGPEFLTYFQNEAQLEKSRLLSDRFSAERPKGSFSTLEIQRTEQGDSAMYLCASSLGGQANYGYTFGSGTRLTVV.

V usage is TRBV11-2 and J usage is TRBJ2-1; 10 nucleotides line up with TRBD2. This CDR3 is built from 17 residues. CDR1 and CDR2 (germline): SGHAT, FQNNGV. The trim removed 6 bases at V and 1 base at J, leaving 9 bases unmatched. CDR3 in DNA: TGTGCCAGCAGTTCAAGACTAGCGGGCTATTCCTACAATGAGCAGTTCTTC. Its translation: CASSSRLAGYSYNEQFF.

Written as DNA, the CDR3 is TGTGCCAGTAGAACAGCTTCCTCTGGAAACACCATATATTTT. It translates to CASRTASSGNTIYF. The gene calls are TRBV19 and TRBJ1-3; no firm D call. V dropped 6 bases and J dropped 0 bases, with 9 bases sitting between them. The CDR3 totals 14 residues. The V gene's germline CDR1 is LNHDA and CDR2 SQIVND (reference sequence).

The V and J genes are TRBV10-2 and TRBJ2-1, with a weak D call TRBD1 (6 bases). The CDR3 covers 11 residues. The germline CDR1 and CDR2 sequences are WSHSY and SAAADI. V was pared by 10 bases and J by 10 bases, with 14 bases between. The CDR3 coding sequence is TGCGCCACACACGCCAGGGGAGAGCAGTTCTTC. Translating it yields CATHARGEQFF.

The gene calls are TRBV5-6 and TRBJ2-5; D is possibly TRBD1 (5 bases). Germline lookup yields CDR1 SGHDT and CDR2 YYEEEE. This CDR3 has 15 residues. Between the trimmed V and J ends, which lost 0 bases and 9 bases, there was a span of 18 bases. The CDR3 DNA sequence: TGTGCCAGCAGCTTGGTGTCCAGGGATATTGCGGCCCAGTACTTC. It yields the protein CASSLVSRDIAAQYF. Complete variable domain (other parts from reference TRBV5-6 and TRBJ2-5): DAGVTQSPTHLIKTRGQQVTLRCSPKSGHDTVSWYQQALGQGPQFIFQYYEEEERQRGNFPDRFSGHQFPNYSSELNVNALLLGDSALYLCASSLVSRDIAAQYFGPGTRLLVL.